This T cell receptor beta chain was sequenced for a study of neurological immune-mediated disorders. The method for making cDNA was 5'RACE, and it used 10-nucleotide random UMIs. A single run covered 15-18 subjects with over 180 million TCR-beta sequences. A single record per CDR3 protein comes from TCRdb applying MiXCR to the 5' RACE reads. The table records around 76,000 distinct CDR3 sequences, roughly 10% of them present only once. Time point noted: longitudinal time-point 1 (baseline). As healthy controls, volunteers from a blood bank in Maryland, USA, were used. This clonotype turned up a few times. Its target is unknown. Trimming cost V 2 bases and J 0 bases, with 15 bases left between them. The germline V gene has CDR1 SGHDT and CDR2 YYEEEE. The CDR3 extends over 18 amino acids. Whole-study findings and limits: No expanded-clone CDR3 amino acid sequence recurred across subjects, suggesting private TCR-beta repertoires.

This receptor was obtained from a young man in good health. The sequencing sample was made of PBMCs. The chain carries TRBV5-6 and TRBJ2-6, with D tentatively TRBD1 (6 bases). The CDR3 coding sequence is TGTGCCAGCAGCTTTCTGGGGGCCGCATACTCTGGGGCCAACGTCCTGACTTTC. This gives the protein CASSFLGAAYSGANVLTF.